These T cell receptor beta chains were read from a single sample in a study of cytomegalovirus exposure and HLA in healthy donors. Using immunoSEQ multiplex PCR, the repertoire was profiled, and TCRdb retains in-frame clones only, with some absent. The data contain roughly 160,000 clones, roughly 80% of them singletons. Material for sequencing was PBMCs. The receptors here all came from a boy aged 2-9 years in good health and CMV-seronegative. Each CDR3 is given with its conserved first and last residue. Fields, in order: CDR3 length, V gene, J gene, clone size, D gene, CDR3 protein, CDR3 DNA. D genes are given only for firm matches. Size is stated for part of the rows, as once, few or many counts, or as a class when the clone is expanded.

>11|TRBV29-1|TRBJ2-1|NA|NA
CSVGTGNEQFF
TGCAGCGTCGGGACTGGAAATGAGCAGTTCTTC
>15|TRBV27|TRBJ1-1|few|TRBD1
CASSTRQGRNTEAFF
TGTGCCAGCAGTACTCGACAGGGAAGGAACACTGAAGCTTTCTTT
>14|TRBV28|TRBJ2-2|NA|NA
CASSPPPNTGELFF
TGTGCCAGCAGCCCCCCTCCGAACACCGGGGAGCTGTTTTTT
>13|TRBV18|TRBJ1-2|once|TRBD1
CASSPGQDHGYTF
TGTGCCAGCTCACCGGGACAGGACCATGGCTACACCTTC
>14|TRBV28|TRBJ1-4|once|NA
CASSLRTRAEKLFF
TGTGCCAGCAGTTTGCGGACAAGAGCGGAAAAACTGTTTTTT
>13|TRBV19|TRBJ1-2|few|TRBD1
CASSTTGGNGYTF
TGTGCCAGTAGTACAACAGGGGGCAATGGCTACACCTTC
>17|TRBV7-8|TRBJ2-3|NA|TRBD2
CASSLGTSGLRTDTQYF
TGTGCCAGCAGCTTAGGTACTAGCGGGTTACGCACAGATACGCAGTATTTT
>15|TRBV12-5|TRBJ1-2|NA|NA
CASGLVRRGFDGYTF
TGTGCTAGTGGTTTGGTACGGCGAGGGTTTGATGGCTACACCTTC
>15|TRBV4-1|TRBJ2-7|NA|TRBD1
CASSQAGQGVYEQYF
TGCGCCAGCAGCCAAGCGGGACAGGGGGTTTACGAGCAGTACTTC
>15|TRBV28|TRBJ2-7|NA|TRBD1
CASSFVGQGIGEQYF
TGTGCCAGCAGTTTCGTGGGACAGGGGATCGGGGAGCAGTACTTC
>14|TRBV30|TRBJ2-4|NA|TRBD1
CALDRALAKNIQYF
TGTGCCTTGGACAGGGCCCTAGCCAAAAACATTCAGTACTTC
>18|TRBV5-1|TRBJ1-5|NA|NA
CASSLAEVSLRTGQPQHF
TGCGCCAGCAGCTTGGCGGAGGTGAGTCTAAGAACGGGTCAGCCCCAGCATTTT
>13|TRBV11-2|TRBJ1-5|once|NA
CASSLDRGQPQHF
TGTGCCAGCAGCTTAGACAGGGGCCAGCCCCAGCATTTT
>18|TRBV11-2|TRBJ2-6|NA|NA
CASSFPKHRATGANVLTF
TGTGCCAGCAGCTTCCCGAAACACAGGGCGACTGGGGCCAACGTCCTGACTTTC
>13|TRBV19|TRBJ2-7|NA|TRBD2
CATSSGLDYEQYF
TGTGCCACCAGTAGCGGGCTAGACTACGAGCAGTACTTC
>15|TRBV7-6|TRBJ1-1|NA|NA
CASSLGAGGNTEAFF
TGTGCCAGCAGCTTAGGAGCCGGCGGGAACACTGAAGCTTTCTTT
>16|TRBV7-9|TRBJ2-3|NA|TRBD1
CASRDSRFSSTDTQYF
TGTGCCAGCCGGGACAGTCGTTTTTCTAGCACAGATACGCAGTATTTT
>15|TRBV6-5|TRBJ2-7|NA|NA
CASSYSRTASYEQYF
TGTGCCAGCAGTTACTCCAGGACAGCCTCCTACGAGCAGTACTTC
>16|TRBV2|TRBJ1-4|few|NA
CASSEYLGRTNEKLFF
TGTGCCAGCAGTGAATATCTGGGGCGGACTAATGAAAAACTGTTTTTT
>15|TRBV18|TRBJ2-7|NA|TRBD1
CASSSSGTGAYEQYF
TGTGCCAGCTCAAGCTCCGGGACAGGGGCCTACGAGCAGTACTTC
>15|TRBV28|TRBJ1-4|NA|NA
CASISSGRRKGKLFF
TGTGCCAGCATTTCCTCAGGGAGGCGTAAGGGAAAACTGTTTTTT
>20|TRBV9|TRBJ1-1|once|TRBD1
CASSHGGRYGTGGKNTEAFF
TGTGCCAGCAGCCACGGGGGCCGGTACGGGACAGGGGGTAAGAACACTGAAGCTTTCTTT
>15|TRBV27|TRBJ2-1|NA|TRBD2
CASSLGTSGGTEQFF
TGTGCCAGCAGTTTAGGGACTAGCGGGGGCACTGAGCAGTTCTTC
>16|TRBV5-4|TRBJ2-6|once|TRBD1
CASSEGQGVGANVLTF
TGTGCCAGCAGCGAGGGACAGGGGGTAGGGGCCAACGTCCTGACTTTC
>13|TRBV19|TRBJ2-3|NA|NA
CASTQSGPDTQYF
TGTGCCAGTACGCAGTCGGGTCCAGATACGCAGTATTTT
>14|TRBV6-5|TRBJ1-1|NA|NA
CASSYLGGIGEAFF
TGTGCCAGCAGTTACCTTGGGGGCATTGGTGAAGCTTTCTTT